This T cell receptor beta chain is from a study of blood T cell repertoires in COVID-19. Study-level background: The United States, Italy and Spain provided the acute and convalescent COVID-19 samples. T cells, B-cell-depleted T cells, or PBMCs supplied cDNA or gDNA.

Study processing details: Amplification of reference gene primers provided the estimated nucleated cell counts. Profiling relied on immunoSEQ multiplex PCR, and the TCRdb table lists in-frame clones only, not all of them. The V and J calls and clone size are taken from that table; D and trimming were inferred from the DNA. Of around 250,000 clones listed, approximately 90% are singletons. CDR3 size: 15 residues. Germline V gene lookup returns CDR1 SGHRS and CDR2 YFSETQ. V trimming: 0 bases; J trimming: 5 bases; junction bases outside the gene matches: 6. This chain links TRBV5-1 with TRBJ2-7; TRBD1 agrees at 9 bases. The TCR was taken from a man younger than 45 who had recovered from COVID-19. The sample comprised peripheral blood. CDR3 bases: TGCGCCAGCAGCTTGGCCGGACAGGGGATCCACGAGCAGTACTTC. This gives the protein CASSLAGQGIHEQYF.